The clone carrying this TCR beta chain was recorded only once. TCRdb keeps only in-frame clones here, not all; method: immunoSEQ multiplex PCR. Of tens of thousands of clones listed, approximately 90% are singletons. The data were taken from a study of OX40 agonist ivuxolimab in advanced cancers. Study in general: The group had a mean age of about 60 years, ranged from roughly 23 to 79, and was less than 85% male.

The CDR3 totals 16 residues. The ends lost 3 bases at V and 0 bases at J; junction bases unmatched: 5. Per germline, CDR1 MNHEY and CDR2 SMNVEV (reference sequence). The material was CD4+ or CD8+ T cells sorted from blood, obtained in a trial of the OX40 agonist ivuxolimab. V and J are TRBV27 and TRBJ2-1, with 7 positions matching TRBD2. This receptor was identified in an adult with an advanced solid tumor such as melanoma, head and neck, liver or kidney cancer. The CDR3 region has the DNA TGTGCCAGCAGTTTGGCTAGCGGTAGCTCCTACAATGAGCAGTTCTTC. It encodes CASSLASGSSYNEQFF.